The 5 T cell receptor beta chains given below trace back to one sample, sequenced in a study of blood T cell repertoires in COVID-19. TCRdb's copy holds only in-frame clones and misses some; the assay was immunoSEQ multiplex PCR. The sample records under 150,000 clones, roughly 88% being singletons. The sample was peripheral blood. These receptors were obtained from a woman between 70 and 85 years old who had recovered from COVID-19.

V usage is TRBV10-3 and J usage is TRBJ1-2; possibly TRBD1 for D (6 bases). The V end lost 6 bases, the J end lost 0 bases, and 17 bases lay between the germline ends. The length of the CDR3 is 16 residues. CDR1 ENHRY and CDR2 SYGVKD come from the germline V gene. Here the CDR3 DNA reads TGTGCCATCAGACCGGAAAGGGGGTCCGCTAACTATGGCTACACCTTC. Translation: CAIRPERGSANYGYTF.

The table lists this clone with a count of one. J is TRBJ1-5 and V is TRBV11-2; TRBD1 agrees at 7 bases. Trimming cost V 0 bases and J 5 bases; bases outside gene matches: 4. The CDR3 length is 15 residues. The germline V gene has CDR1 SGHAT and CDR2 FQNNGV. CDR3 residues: CASSLDGTVDQPQHF. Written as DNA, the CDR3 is TGTGCCAGCAGCTTAGATGGGACAGTTGATCAGCCCCAGCATTTT.

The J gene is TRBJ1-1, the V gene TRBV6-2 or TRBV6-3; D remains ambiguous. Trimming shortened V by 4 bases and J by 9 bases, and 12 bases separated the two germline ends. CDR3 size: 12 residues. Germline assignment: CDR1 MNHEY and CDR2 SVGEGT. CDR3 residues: CASSLRSLKAFF. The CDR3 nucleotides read TGTGCCAGCAGTTTGAGATCTCTGAAAGCTTTCTTT.

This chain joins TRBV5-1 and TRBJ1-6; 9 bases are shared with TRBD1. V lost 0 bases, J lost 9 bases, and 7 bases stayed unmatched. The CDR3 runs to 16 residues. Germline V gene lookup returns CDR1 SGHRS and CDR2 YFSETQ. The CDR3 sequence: CASSLAGTGYGSPLHF. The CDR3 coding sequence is TGCGCCAGCAGCTTGGCAGGGACAGGGTACGGTTCACCCCTCCACTTT.

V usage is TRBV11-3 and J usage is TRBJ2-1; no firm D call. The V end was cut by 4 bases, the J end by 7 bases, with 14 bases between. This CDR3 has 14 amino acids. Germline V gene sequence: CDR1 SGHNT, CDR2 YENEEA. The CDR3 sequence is CASSSTGSRNEQFF. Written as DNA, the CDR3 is TGTGCCAGCAGCTCCACCGGCTCTAGAAATGAGCAGTTCTTC.